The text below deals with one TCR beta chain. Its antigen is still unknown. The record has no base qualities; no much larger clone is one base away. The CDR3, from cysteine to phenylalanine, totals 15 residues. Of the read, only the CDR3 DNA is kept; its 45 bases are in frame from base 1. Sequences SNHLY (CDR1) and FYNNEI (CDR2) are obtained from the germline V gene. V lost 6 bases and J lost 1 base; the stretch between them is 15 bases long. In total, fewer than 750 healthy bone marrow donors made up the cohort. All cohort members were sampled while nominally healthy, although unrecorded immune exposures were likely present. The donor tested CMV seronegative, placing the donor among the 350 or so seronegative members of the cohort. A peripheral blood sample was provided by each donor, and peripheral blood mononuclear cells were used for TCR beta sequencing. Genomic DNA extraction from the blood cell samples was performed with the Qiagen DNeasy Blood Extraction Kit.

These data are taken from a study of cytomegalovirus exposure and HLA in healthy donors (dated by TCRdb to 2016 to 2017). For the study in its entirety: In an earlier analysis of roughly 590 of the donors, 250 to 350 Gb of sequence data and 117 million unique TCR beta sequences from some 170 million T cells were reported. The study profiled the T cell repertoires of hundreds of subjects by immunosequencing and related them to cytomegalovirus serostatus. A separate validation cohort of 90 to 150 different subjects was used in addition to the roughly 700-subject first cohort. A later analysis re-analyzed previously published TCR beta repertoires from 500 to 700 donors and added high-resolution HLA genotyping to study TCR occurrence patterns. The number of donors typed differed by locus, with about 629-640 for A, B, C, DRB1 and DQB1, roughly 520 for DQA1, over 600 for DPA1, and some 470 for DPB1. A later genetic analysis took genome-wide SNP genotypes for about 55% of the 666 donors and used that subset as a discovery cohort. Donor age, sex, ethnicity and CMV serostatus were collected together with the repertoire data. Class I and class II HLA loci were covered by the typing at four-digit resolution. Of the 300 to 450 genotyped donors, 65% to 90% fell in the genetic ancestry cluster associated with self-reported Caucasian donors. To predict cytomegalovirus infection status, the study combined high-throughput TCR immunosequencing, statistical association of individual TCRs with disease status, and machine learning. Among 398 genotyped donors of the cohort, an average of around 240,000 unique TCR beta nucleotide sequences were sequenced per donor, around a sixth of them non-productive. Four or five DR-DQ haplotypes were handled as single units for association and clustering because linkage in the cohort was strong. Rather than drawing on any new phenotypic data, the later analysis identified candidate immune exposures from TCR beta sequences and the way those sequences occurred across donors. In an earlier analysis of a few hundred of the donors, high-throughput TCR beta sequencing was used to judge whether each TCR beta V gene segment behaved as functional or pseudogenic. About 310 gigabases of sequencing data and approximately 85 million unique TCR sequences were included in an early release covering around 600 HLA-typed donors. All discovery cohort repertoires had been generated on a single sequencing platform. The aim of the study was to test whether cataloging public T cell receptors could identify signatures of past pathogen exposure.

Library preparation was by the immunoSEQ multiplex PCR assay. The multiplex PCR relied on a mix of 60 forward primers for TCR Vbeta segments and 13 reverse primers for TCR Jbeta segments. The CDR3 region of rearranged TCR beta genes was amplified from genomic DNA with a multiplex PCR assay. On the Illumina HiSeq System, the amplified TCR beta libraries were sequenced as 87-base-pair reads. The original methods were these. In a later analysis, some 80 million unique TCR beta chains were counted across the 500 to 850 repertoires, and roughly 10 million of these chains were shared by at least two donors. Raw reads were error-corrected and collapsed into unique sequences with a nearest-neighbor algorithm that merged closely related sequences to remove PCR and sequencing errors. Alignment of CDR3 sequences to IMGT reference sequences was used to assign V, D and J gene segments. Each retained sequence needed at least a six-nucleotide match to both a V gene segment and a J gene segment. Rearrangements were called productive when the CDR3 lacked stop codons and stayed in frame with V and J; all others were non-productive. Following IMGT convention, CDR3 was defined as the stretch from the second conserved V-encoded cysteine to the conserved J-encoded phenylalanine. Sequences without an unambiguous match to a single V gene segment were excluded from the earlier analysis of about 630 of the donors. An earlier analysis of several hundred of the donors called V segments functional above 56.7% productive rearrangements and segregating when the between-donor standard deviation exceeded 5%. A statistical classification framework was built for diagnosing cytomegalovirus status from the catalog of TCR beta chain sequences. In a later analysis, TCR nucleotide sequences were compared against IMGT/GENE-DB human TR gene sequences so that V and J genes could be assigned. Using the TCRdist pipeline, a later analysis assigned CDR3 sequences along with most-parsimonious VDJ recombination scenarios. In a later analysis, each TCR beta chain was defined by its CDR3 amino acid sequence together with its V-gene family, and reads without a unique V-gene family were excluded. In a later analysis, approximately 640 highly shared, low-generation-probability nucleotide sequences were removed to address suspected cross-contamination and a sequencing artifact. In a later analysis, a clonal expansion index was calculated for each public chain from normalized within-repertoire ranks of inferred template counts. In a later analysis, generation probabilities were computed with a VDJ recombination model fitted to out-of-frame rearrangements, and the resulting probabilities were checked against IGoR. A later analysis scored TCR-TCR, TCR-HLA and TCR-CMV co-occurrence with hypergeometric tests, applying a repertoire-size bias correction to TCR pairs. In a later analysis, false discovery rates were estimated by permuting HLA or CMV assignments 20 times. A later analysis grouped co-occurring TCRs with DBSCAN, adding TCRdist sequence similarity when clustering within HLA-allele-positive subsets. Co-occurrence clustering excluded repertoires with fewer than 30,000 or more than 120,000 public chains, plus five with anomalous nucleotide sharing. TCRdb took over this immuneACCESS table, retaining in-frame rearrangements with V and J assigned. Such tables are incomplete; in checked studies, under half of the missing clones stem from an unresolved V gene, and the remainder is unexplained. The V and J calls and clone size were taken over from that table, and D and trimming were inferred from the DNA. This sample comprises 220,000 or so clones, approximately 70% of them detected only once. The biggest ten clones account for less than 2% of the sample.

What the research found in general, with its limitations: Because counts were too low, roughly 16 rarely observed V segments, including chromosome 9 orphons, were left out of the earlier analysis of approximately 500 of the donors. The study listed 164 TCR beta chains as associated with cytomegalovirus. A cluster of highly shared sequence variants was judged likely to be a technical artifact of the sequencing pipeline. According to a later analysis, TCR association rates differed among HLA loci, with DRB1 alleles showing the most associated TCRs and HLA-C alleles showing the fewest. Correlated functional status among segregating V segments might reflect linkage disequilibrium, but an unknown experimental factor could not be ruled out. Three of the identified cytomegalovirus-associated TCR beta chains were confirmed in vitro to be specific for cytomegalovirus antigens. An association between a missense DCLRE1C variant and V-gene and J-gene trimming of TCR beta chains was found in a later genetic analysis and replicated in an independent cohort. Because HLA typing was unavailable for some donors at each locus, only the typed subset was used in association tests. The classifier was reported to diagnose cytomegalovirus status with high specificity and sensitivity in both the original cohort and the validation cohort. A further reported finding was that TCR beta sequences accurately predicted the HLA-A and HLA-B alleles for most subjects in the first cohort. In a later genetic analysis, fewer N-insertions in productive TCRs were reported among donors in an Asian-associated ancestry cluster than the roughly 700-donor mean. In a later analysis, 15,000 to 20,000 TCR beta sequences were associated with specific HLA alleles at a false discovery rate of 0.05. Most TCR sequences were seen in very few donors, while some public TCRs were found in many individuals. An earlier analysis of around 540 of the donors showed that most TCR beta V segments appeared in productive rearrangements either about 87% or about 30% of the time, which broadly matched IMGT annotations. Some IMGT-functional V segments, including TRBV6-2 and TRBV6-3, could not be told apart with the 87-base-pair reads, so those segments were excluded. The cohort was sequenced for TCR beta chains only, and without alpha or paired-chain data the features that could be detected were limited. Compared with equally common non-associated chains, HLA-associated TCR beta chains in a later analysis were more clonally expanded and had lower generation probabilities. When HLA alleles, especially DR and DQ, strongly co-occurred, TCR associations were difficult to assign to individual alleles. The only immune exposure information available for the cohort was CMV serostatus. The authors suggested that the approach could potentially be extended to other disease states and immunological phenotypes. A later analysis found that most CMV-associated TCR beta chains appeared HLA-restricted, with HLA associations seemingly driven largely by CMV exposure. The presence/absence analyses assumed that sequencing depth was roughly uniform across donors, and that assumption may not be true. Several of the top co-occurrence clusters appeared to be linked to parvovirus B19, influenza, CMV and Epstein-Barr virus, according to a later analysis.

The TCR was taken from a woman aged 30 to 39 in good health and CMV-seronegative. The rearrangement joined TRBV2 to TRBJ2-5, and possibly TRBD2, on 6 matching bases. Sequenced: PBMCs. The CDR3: CASSKAGPTQETQYF. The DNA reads TGTGCCAGCAGCAAGGCGGGACCGACCCAAGAGACCCAGTACTTC.